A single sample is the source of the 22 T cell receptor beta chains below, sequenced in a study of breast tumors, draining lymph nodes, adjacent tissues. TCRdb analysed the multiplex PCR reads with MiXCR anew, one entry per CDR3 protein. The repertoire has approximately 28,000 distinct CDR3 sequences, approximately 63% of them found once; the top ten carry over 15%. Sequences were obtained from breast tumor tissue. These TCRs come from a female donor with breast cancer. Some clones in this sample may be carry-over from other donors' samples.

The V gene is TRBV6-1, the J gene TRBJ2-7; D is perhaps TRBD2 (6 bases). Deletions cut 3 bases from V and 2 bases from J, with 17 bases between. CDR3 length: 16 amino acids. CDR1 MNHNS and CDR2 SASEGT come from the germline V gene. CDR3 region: CASSDGPGDSAYEQYF. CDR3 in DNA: TGTGCCAGCAGTGATGGCCCCGGGGACTCGGCCTACGAGCAGTACTTC.

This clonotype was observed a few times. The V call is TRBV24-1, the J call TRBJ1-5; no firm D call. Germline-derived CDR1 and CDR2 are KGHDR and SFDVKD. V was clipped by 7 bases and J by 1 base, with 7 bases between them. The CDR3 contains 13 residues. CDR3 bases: TGTGCCACCAGCTCAGGAAGCAATCAGCCCCAGCATTTT. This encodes CATSSGSNQPQHF.

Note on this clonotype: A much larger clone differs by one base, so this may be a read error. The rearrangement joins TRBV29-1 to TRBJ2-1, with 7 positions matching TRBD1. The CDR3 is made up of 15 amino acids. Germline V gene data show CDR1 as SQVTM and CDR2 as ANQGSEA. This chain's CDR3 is CSVEIWDSRYNERFF. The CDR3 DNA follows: TGCAGCGTTGAGATATGGGACAGCCGATACAATGAGCGGTTCTTC.

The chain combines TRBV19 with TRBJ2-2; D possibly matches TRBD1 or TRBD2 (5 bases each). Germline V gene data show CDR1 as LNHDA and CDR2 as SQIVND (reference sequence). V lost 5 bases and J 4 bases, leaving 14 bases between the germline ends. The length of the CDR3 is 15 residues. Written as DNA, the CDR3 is TGTGCCAGTAGTTCCGCCGGGGCTATCACCGGGGAGCTGTTTTTT. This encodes CASSSAGAITGELFF.

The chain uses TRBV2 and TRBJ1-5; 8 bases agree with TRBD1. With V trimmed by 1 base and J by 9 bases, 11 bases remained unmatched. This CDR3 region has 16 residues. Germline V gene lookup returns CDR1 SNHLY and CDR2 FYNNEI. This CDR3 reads CASSEGAGGLMGPQHF. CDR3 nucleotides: TGTGCCAGCAGTGAAGGGGCAGGGGGCTTAATGGGGCCCCAGCATTTT.

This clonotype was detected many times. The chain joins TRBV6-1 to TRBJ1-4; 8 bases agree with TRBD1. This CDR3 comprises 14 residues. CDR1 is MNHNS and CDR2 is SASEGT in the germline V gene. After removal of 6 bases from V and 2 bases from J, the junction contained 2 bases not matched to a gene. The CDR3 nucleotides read TGTGCCAGCAGAGCAGGGGGCACTAATGAAAAACTGTTTTTT. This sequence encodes CASRAGGTNEKLFF.

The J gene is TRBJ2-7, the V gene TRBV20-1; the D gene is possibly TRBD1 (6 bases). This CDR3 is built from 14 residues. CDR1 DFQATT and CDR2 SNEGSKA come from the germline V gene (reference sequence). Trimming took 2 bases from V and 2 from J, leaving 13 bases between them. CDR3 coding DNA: TGCAGTGCTAGACAGGACAGAACTACCTACGAGCAGTACTTC. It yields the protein CSARQDRTTYEQYF.

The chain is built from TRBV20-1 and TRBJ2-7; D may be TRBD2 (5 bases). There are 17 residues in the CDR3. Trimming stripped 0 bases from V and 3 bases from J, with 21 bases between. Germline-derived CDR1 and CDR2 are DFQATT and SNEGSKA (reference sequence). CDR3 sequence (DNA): TGCAGTGCTAGAGATCGAGTTGGCAGCCGAGGGTTCTACGAGCAGTACTTC. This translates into CSARDRVGSRGFYEQYF.

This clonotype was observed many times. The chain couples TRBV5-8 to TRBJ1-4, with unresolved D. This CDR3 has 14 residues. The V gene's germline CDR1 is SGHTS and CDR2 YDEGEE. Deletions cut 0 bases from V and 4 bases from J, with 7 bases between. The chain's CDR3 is CASSLEPSNEKLFF. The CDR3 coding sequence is TGTGCCAGCAGCTTGGAGCCGAGTAATGAAAAACTGTTTTTT.

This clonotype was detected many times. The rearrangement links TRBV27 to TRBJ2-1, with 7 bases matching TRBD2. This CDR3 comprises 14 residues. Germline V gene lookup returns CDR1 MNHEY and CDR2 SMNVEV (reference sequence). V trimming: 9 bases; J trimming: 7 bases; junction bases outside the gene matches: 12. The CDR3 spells CASLGRPGLNEQFF. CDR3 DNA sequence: TGTGCCAGTCTCGGGAGGCCAGGTCTAAATGAGCAGTTCTTC.

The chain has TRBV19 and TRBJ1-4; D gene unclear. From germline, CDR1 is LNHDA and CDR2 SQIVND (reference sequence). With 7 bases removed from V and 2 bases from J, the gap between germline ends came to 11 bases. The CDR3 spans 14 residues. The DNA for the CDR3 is TGTGCCAGTACCCAATCCAGGACTAATGAAAAACTGTTTTTT. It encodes CASTQSRTNEKLFF.

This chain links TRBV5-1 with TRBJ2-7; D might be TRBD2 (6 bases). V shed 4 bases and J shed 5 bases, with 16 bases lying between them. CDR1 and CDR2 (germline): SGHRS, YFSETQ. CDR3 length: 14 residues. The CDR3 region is CASSRGTGGNEQYF. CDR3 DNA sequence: TGCGCCAGCAGCCGAGGGACCGGCGGGAACGAGCAGTACTTC.

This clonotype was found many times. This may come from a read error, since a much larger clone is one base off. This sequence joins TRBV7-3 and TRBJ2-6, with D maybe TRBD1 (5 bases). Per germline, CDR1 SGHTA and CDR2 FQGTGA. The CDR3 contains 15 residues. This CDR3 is CASSPPDSGANVLPF. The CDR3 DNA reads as TGTGCCAGCAGCCCCCCCGACTCTGGGGCCAACGTCCTGCCTTTC.

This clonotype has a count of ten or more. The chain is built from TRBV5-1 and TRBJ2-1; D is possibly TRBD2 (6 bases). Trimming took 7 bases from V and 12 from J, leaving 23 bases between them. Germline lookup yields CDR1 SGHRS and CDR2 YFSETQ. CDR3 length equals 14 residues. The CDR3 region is CASSAGTKGGVQFF. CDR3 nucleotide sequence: TGCGCCAGCTCTGCCGGGACCAAAGGCGGGGTGCAGTTCTTC.

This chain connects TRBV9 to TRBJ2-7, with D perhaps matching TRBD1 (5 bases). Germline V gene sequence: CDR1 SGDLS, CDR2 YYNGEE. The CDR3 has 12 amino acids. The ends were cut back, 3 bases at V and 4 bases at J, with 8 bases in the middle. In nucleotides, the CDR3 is TGTGCCAGCAGCGCGACAGATTACGAGCAGTACTTC. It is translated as CASSATDYEQYF.

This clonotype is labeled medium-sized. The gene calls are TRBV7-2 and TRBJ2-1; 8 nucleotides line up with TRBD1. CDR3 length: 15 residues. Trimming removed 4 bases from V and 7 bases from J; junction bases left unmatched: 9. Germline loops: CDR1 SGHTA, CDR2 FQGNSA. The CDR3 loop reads CASSSRTGLGNEQFF. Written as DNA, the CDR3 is TGTGCCAGCAGCTCTAGGACAGGGTTGGGGAATGAGCAGTTCTTC.

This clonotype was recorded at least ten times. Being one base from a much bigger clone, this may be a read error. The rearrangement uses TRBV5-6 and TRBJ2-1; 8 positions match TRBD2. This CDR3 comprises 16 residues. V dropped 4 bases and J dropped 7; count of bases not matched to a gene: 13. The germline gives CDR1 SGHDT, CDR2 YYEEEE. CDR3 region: CASSTRTTGRGNEQFF. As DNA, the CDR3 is TGTGCCAGCAGCACGAGGACTACCGGGAGGGGGAATGAGCAGTTCTTC.

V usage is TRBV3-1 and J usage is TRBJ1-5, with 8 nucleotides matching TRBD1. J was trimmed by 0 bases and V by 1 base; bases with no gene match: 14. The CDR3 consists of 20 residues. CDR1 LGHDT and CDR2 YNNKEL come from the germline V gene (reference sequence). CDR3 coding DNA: TGTGCCAGCAGCCAAGGTAAACCGGGACAGGCCTATTATAGCAATCAGCCCCAGCATTTT. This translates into CASSQGKPGQAYYSNQPQHF.

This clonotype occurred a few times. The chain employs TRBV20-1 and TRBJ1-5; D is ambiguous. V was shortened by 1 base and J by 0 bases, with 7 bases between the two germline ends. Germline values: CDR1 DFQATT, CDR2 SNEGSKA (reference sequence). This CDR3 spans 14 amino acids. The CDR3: CSARGGSSNQPQHF. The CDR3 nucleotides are TGCAGTGCTAGAGGGGGAAGTAGCAATCAGCCCCAGCATTTT.

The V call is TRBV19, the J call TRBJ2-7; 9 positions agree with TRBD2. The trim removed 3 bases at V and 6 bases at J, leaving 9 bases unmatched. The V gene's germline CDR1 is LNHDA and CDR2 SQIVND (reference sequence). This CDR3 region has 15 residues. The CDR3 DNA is TGTGCCAGTAGTATGGGTCTAGCGGGGTACAGCGAGCAGTACGTC. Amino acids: CASSMGLAGYSEQYV.

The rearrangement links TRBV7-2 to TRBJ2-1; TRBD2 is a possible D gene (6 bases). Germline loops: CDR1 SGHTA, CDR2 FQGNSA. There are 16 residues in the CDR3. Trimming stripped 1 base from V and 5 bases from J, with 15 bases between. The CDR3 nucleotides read TGTGCCAGCAGCTTAGGAGGTGGGAGGACCCACAATGAGCAGTTCTTC. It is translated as CASSLGGGRTHNEQFF. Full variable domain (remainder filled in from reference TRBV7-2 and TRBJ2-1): GAGVSQSPSNKVTEKGKDVELRCDPISGHTALYWYRQSLGQGLEFLIYFQGNSAPDKSGLPSDRFSAERTGGSVSTLTIQRTQQEDSAVYLCASSLGGGRTHNEQFFGPGTRLTVL.

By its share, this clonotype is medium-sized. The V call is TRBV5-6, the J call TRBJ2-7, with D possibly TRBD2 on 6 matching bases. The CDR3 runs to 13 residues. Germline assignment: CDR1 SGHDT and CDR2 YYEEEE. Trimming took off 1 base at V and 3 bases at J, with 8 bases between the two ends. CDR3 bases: TGTGCCAGCAGCTTGTTTAGCGGCTACGAGCAGTACTTC. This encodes CASSLFSGYEQYF.